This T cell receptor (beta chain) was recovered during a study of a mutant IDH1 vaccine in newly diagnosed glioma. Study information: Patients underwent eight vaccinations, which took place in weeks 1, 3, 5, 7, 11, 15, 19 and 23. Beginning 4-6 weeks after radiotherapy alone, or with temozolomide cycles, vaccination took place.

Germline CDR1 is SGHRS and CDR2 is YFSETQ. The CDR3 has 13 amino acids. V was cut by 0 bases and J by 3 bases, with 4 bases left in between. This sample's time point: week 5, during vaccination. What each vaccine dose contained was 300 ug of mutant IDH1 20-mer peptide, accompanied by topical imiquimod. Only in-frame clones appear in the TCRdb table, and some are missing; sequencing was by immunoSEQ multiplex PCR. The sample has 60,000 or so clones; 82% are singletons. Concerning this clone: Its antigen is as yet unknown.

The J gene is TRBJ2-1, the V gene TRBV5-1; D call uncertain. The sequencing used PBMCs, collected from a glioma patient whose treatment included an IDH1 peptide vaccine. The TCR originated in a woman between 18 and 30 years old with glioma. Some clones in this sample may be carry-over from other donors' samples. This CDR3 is CASSLVGYNEQFF. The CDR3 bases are TGCGCCAGCAGCTTGGTGGGCTACAATGAGCAGTTCTTC.